The 29 T cell receptor beta chains reported below all come from one sample, sequenced in a study of beta chain features in type 1 diabetes. What was sequenced were expressed TCRB transcripts, since all of the isolated RNA had been reverse transcribed. Repertoires were generated with immunoSEQ multiplex PCR, while TCRdb's copy carries only in-frame clones and drops some. The sample lists over 700,000 clones; around a sixth were seen once. The specimen sequenced was naive CD4+ T cells from blood. Source of these receptors: a woman younger than 30 in good health.

J is TRBJ2-5 and V is TRBV5-4; TRBD2 might be the D (5 bases). V gave up 1 base and J gave up 5 bases, with 9 bases separating them. CDR1 is SGHNT and CDR2 is YYREEE in the germline V gene (reference sequence). This CDR3 has 13 amino acids. The CDR3 DNA reads as TGTGCCAGCAGCTTGTACGGGGTGGAGACCCAGTACTTC. Translation gives CASSLYGVETQYF.

This chain links TRBV14 with TRBJ1-1; tentative D call: TRBD1 (5 bases). The germline V and J ends were trimmed by 3 bases and 0 bases, with 14 bases remaining between them. The CDR3 is 16 residues long. The germline gives CDR1 SGHDN, CDR2 FVKESK. The CDR3 loop reads CASSQLPGLMNTEAFF. The CDR3 region has the DNA TGTGCCAGCAGCCAGTTACCAGGGCTAATGAACACTGAAGCTTTCTTT. The full variable domain, its missing parts supplied by reference TRBV14 and TRBJ1-1, is EAGVTQFPSHSVIEKGQTVTLRCDPISGHDNLYWYRRVMGKEIKFLLHFVKESKQDESGMPNNRFLAERTGGTYSTLKVQPAELEDSGVYFCASSQLPGLMNTEAFFGQGTRLTVV.

A word on this clone: A read error may produce the germline difference seen at one junction end. The same CDR3 can be traced to other DNA sequences in this sample. The genes are TRBV7-7 and TRBJ2-3, with 13 bases lining up with TRBD2. The CDR3 is 14 amino acids. Looked up from germline, CDR1 is SSHAT and CDR2 is FNYEAQ (reference sequence). Here the CDR3 DNA reads TGCGCTAGCAGCCCGAGACTAGCGGGAGGTGCGCAGTATTTT. Translated, it gives CASSPRLAGGAQYF.

This clone was found a few times. This sequence joins TRBV18 and TRBJ2-3; D perhaps matches TRBD2 (5 bases). With 3 bases removed from V and 0 bases from J, the gap between germline ends came to 7 bases. This CDR3 is 14 amino acids long. Germline assignment: CDR1 KGHSH and CDR2 LQKENI. The CDR3 reads CASSPTGSTDTQYF. DNA of the CDR3: TGTGCCAGCTCACCGACGGGAAGCACAGATACGCAGTATTTT.

This chain joins TRBV27 and TRBJ1-5, with a weak D call TRBD1 (5 bases). This CDR3 comprises 14 residues. The V gene's germline CDR1 is MNHEY and CDR2 SMNVEV (reference sequence). V was shortened by 0 bases and J by 7 bases, with 10 bases between the two germline ends. CDR3 nucleotide sequence: TGTGCCAGCAGTTTATCTTCGGGGGTCCAGCCCCAGCATTTT. Its protein is CASSLSSGVQPQHF.

V and J are TRBV27 and TRBJ1-2; 8 nucleotides match TRBD1. This CDR3 contains 14 residues. V was clipped by 5 bases and J by 7 bases; unmatched bases: 9. Germline CDR1 is MNHEY and CDR2 is SMNVEV (reference sequence). The CDR3 DNA is TGTGCCAGCAGTACCATCCGGGACAGGCCTGGCTACACCTTC. It specifies CASSTIRDRPGYTF.

V and J are TRBV11-1 and TRBJ1-1, with D perhaps TRBD1 (5 bases). Trimming took 5 bases from V and 10 from J, leaving 14 bases between them. Germline V lookup: CDR1 SGHAT, CDR2 FQDESV (reference sequence). The CDR3 totals 12 residues. In DNA form, the CDR3 reads TGTGCCAGCAGCCTATTGGGGGGTTCAGCTTTCTTT. The encoded protein is CASSLLGGSAFF. The variable domain in full, with the rest retrieved from reference TRBV11-1 and TRBJ1-1, is EAEVAQSPRYKITEKSQAVAFWCDPISGHATLYWYRQILGQGPELLVQFQDESVVDDSQLPKDRFSAERLKGVDSTLKIQPAELGDSAMYLCASSLLGGSAFFGQGTRLTVV.

V is TRBV5-6 and J is TRBJ2-1; D call uncertain. The V gene lost 2 bases and the J gene lost 0 bases, with 9 bases spanning the gap. Germline CDR1 is SGHDT and CDR2 is YYEEEE. The CDR3 consists of 15 residues. Written as DNA, the CDR3 is TGTGCCAGCAGCTTAAAACAGAGCTCCTACAATGAGCAGTTCTTC. Protein sequence: CASSLKQSSYNEQFF.

This clone was found a few times. The genes are TRBV15 and TRBJ1-2; D gene ambiguous. CDR1 is LNHNV and CDR2 is YYDKDF in the germline V gene (reference sequence). Trimming took off 9 bases at V and 2 bases at J, with 16 bases between the two ends. There are 14 residues in the CDR3. CDR3 sequence: CATRNGGGNYGYTF. The CDR3, as DNA: TGTGCCACGAGGAACGGAGGTGGGAACTATGGCTACACCTTC.

This clone occurred a few times. This chain links TRBV7-2 with TRBJ2-7; 7 bases match TRBD1. V dropped 3 bases and J dropped 0; count of bases not matched to a gene: 2. The CDR3 is 14 amino acids. CDR1 is SGHTA and CDR2 is FQGNSA in the germline V gene. CDR3 nucleotide sequence: TGTGCCAGCAGCTTCCAGGGGGTCTCCTACGAGCAGTACTTC. Translated, it gives CASSFQGVSYEQYF.

This clone was seen a few times. The rearrangement joins TRBV14 to TRBJ2-7; weak D call: TRBD2 (5 bases). The CDR3 length is 15 residues. Germline V gene sequence: CDR1 SGHDN, CDR2 FVKESK. V gave up 4 bases and J gave up 2 bases, with 15 bases separating them. CDR3 protein: CASSLRIGGAYEQYF. The DNA for the CDR3 is TGTGCCAGCAGCCTACGAATCGGAGGCGCCTACGAGCAGTACTTC.

This clone was counted a few times. As DNA, the CDR3 is TGTGCCAGCAGCTACTTTGGTGGAAACACCATATATTTT. Protein sequence: CASSYFGGNTIYF. This chain links TRBV7-9 with TRBJ1-3; no reliable D call. V lost 4 bases, J lost 3 bases, and 7 bases lay in between. Germline CDR1 SEHNR, CDR2 FQNEAQ (reference sequence). The length of the CDR3 is 13 residues.

This chain connects TRBV7-9 to TRBJ2-1, with D tentatively TRBD2 (5 bases). Trimming cost V 1 base and J 7 bases, with 11 bases left between them. Germline assignment: CDR1 SEHNR and CDR2 FQNEAQ (reference sequence). The CDR3 runs 14 residues. The chain's CDR3 is CASSLEIGLNEQFF. CDR3 sequence (DNA): TGTGCCAGCAGCTTAGAAATAGGACTGAATGAGCAGTTCTTC.

This chain joins TRBV25-1 and TRBJ2-1; D may be TRBD1 or TRBD2 (6 bases each). V lost 7 bases and J lost 3, with 10 bases in between. Germline CDR1 reads MGHDK; CDR2 reads SYGVNS. The CDR3 has 13 residues. The CDR3 spells CASKGGDYNEQFF. CDR3 nucleotide sequence: TGTGCCAGCAAGGGGGGAGACTACAATGAGCAGTTCTTC.

This clone was detected a few times. The V and J genes are TRBV6-5 and TRBJ1-1; D possibly corresponds to TRBD1 (5 bases). The CDR3 sequence is 12 residues long. The V end lost 4 bases, the J end lost 10 bases, and 13 bases lay between the germline ends. From germline, CDR1 is MNHEY and CDR2 SVGAGI. The CDR3 spells CASSSTGRGAFF. For the CDR3, the DNA is TGTGCCAGCAGTTCGACGGGTAGGGGAGCTTTCTTT.

This clone was found a few times. V is TRBV19 and J is TRBJ2-1; D call uncertain. Germline CDR1 reads LNHDA; CDR2 reads SQIVND (reference sequence). The CDR3 sequence is 16 residues long. V shed 6 bases and J shed 6 bases, with 21 bases lying between them. The CDR3 coding sequence is TGTGCCAGTAGCGTCCGCCGGGCTGGTTTGGGCAATGAGCAGTTCTTC. It encodes CASSVRRAGLGNEQFF.

The chain joins TRBV6-5 to TRBJ1-2; TRBD1 is a possible D gene (6 bases). The V end lost 4 bases, the J end lost 1 base, and 7 bases lay between the germline ends. From germline, CDR1 is MNHEY and CDR2 SVGAGI. This CDR3 is built from 13 residues. CDR3 nucleotide sequence: TGTGCCAGCAGTTCGGACAGTAACTATGGCTACACCTTC. Translating gives CASSSDSNYGYTF.

The V gene is TRBV6-4, the J gene TRBJ2-1; the D is unclear. Germline V lookup: CDR1 MRHNA, CDR2 SNTAGT. Trimming cost V 3 bases and J 4 bases, with 16 bases left between them. The CDR3 is 16 residues long. CDR3 loop: CASSEFRGAPYNEQFF. CDR3 coding DNA: TGTGCCAGCAGTGAGTTTCGTGGCGCCCCTTACAATGAGCAGTTCTTC.

The chain combines TRBV7-9 with TRBJ2-7; D possibly corresponds to TRBD2 (6 bases). V lost 4 bases and J 5 bases, leaving 18 bases between the germline ends. Germline assignment: CDR1 SEHNR and CDR2 FQNEAQ (reference sequence). There are 15 residues in the CDR3. The chain's CDR3 is CASSSSHGAGNEQYF. The CDR3 bases are TGTGCCAGCAGCTCGAGCCATGGGGCGGGGAACGAGCAGTACTTC.

This chain's CDR3 is CASSQEEHDYGYTF. The CDR3 DNA sequence: TGCGCCAGCAGCCAAGAAGAACACGACTATGGCTACACCTTC. The chain employs TRBV4-3 and TRBJ1-2; no clear D gene. The V gene lost 0 bases and the J gene lost 3 bases, with 8 bases spanning the gap. The CDR3 covers 14 residues. Germline lookup yields CDR1 LGHNA and CDR2 YSLEER.

The chain combines TRBV7-3 with TRBJ2-7; the D gene is possibly TRBD2 (6 bases). Germline CDR1 is SGHTA and CDR2 is FQGTGA. The CDR3 is 13 residues long. Trimming left V 0 bases short and J 6 bases short, with 9 bases between. CDR3 coding DNA: TGTGCCAGCAGCTTAACCCCTAGCGTCGAGCAGTACTTC. It encodes CASSLTPSVEQYF.

The chain recombines TRBV27 with TRBJ2-1; 8 bases are a match to TRBD2. The CDR3 has 15 amino acids. V shed 6 bases and J 5 bases; nucleotides not matched to a gene: 9. Per germline, CDR1 MNHEY and CDR2 SMNVEV (reference sequence). The CDR3: CASRRSGSHNNEQFF. CDR3 DNA sequence: TGTGCCAGCAGACGAAGCGGGAGTCACAACAATGAGCAGTTCTTC.

This clone was seen a handful of times. CDR3 in DNA: TGTGCCAGCAGGAGCGGGATTTGGTACGAGCAGTACTTC. This translates into CASRSGIWYEQYF. This rearrangement joins TRBV6-5 to TRBJ2-7; 7 positions agree with TRBD2. Looked up from germline, CDR1 is MNHEY and CDR2 is SVGAGI. This CDR3 region has 13 residues. After removal of 6 bases from V and 4 bases from J, the junction contained 6 bases not matched to a gene.

There are a few counts of this clone. This chain uses TRBV5-1 with TRBJ2-3, with D unresolved. CDR1 and CDR2 from the germline V gene are SGHRS and YFSETQ. V lost 4 bases, J lost 0 bases, and 6 bases lay in between. This CDR3 spans 13 amino acids. CDR3 sequence reads: CASSTFSTDTQYF. CDR3 nucleotides: TGCGCCAGCAGCACTTTTAGCACAGATACGCAGTATTTT.

This chain links TRBV7-2 with TRBJ2-5; D not certain. The CDR3 consists of 17 residues. The V and J ends lost 5 bases and 4 bases respectively, with 23 bases between them. CDR1 SGHTA and CDR2 FQGNSA come from the germline V gene. The CDR3 region is CASSPRSINLIGETQYF. Here the CDR3 DNA reads TGTGCCAGCAGCCCCCGGAGTATCAACCTAATTGGAGAGACCCAGTACTTC.

The chain is built from TRBV6-5 and TRBJ1-1; 7 positions agree with TRBD1. The CDR3 runs to 15 residues. Germline CDR1 reads MNHEY; CDR2 reads SVGAGI. The V and J ends lost 2 bases and 7 bases, in that order; junction bases with no gene match: 10. CDR3 protein: CASSYTWDRGSEAFF. The CDR3 DNA is TGTGCCAGCAGTTACACTTGGGACAGAGGCAGTGAAGCTTTCTTT.

V usage is TRBV2 and J usage is TRBJ1-1; D remains ambiguous. CDR3 length: 13 residues. In germline, CDR1 is SNHLY, CDR2 FYNNEI. With 7 bases removed from V and 5 bases from J, the gap between germline ends came to 14 bases. The CDR3 nucleotides read TGTGCCAGCACCCGGTCGGGAGGGACTGAAGCTTTCTTT. Its translation: CASTRSGGTEAFF.

This clone was seen a handful of times. This chain uses TRBV7-6 with TRBJ2-6, with D perhaps TRBD1 (6 bases). Between the trimmed V and J ends, which lost 5 bases and 4 bases, there was a span of 9 bases. The CDR3 is made up of 14 amino acids. The germline CDR1 and CDR2 sequences are SGHVS and FNYEAQ. DNA of the CDR3: TGTGCCAGCAGCCCAGGGGCCGGGGCCAACGTCCTGACTTTC. Protein product: CASSPGAGANVLTF.

This clone occurred a few times. The rearrangement uses TRBV11-2 and TRBJ2-7; D is possibly TRBD1 (5 bases). Germline values: CDR1 SGHAT, CDR2 FQNNGV. CDR3 length: 14 amino acids. V dropped 3 bases and J dropped 2 bases, with 11 bases sitting between them. This CDR3 is CASSFTVRAYEQYF. The CDR3 region has the DNA TGTGCCAGCAGCTTTACGGTCAGGGCCTACGAGCAGTACTTC.